The 3 T cell receptor beta chains given below trace back to one sample, sequenced in a study of T cells after yellow fever vaccination. TCRdb passed the 5' RACE reads through MiXCR, listing each CDR3 protein once. Of 120,000 or so distinct CDR3 sequences listed, nearly 15% are singletons. Source: CD8+ T cells sorted from PBMCs, taken 5 days after the yellow fever booster vaccination. These receptor sequences come from a man aged 18 to 30 who received the YFV17D yellow fever vaccine.

V usage is TRBV20-1 and J usage is TRBJ1-1; tentative D call: TRBD1 (5 bases). The CDR3 consists of 14 residues. Germline V CDR1 and CDR2: DFQATT, SNEGSKA (reference sequence). Trimming removed 3 bases at V and 3 bases at J, with 14 bases between. The CDR3 here is CSASPTDIYTEAFF. CDR3 DNA: TGCAGTGCTAGTCCGACAGATATTTACACTGAAGCTTTCTTT.

This clonotype was counted ten times or more. The chain is built from TRBV12-3 or TRBV12-4 and TRBJ2-7; D gene unclear. The V end lost 4 bases, the J end lost 7 bases, and 17 bases lay between the germline ends. The CDR3 totals 14 residues. CDR3 nucleotides: TGTGCCAGCAGTTCGCCCGCGAACGCGCGGGAGCAGTACTTC. As protein: CASSSPANAREQYF.

The rearrangement joins TRBV28 to TRBJ2-3, with D perhaps assigned TRBD1 or TRBD2 (6 bases each). Trimming stripped 6 bases from V and 2 bases from J, with 18 bases between. The CDR3 length is 16 residues. Germline V gene sequence: CDR1 MDHEN, CDR2 SYDVKM. In nucleotides, the CDR3 is TGTGCCAGCAGCCAAAGGTTAGGGGGGCACACAGATACGCAGTATTTT. Translated: CASSQRLGGHTDTQYF.